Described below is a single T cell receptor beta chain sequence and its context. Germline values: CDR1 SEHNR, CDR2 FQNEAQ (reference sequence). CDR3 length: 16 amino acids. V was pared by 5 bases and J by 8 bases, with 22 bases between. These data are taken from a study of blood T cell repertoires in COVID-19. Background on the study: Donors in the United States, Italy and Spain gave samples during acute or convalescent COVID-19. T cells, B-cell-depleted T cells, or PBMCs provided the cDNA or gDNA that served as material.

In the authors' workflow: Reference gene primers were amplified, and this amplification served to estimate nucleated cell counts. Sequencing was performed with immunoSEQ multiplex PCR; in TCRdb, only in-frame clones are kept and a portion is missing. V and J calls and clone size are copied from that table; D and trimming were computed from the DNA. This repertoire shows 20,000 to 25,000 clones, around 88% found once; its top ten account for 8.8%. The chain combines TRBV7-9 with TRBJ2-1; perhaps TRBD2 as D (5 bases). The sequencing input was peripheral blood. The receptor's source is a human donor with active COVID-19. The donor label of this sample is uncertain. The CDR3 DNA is TGTGCCAGCAGCCTAGGCGCGTTTGACCCCGGGGATGAGCAGTTCTTC. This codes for CASSLGAFDPGDEQFF. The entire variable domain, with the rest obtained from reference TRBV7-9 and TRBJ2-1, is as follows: DTGVSQNPRHKITKRGQNVTFRCDPISEHNRLYWYRQTLGQGPEFLTYFQNEAQLEKSRLLSDRFSAERPKGSFSTLEIQRTEQGDSAMYLCASSLGAFDPGDEQFFGPGTRLTVL.